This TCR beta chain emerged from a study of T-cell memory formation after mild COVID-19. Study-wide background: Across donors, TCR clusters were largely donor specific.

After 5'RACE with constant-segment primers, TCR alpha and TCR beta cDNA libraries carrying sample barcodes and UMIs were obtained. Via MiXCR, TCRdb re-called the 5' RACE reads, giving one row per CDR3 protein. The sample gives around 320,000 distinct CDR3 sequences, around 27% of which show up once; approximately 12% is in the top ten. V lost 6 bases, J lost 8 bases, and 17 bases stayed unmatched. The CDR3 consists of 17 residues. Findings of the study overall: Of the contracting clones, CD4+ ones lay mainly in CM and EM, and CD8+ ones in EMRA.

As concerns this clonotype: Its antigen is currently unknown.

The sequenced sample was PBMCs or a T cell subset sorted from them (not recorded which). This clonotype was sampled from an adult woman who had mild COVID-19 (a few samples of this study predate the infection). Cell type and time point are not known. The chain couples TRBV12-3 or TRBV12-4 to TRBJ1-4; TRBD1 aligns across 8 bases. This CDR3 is CASRDGQGGEITEKLFF. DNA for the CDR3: TGTGCCAGCAGAGACGGACAGGGTGGAGAAATAACCGAAAAACTGTTTTTT.